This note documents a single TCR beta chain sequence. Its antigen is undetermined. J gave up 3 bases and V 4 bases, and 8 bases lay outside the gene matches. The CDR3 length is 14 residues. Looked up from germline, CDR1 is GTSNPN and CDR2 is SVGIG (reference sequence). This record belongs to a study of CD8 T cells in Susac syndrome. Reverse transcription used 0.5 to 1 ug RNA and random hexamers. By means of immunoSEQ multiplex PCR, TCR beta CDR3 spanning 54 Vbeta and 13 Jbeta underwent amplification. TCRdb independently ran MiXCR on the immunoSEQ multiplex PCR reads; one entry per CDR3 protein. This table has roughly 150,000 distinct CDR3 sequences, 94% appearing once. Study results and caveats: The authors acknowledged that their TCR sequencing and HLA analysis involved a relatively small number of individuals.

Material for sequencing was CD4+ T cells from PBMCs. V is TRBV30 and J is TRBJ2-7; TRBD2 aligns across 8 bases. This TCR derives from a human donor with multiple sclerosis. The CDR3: CAWTGGATYYEQYF. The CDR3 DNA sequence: TGTGCCTGGACGGGAGGGGCGACTTACTACGAGCAGTACTTC.